At least ten counts were recorded for the clone carrying this TCR beta chain. Its antigen is undetermined. The CDR3 consists of 14 residues. The ends were cut back, 0 bases at V and 3 bases at J, with 8 bases in the middle. From germline, CDR1 is ENHRY and CDR2 SYGVKD. Reverse transcribing all isolated RNA meant expressed TCRB transcripts were sequenced. Some clones are missing from TCRdb's copy, which holds only in-frame ones; the method was immunoSEQ multiplex PCR. The sample shows about 220,000 clones, 11% of them seen only once. The data originate from a study of beta chain features in type 1 diabetes. General study findings and limits: An over-representation of cells with high TCR expression could result from cDNA sequencing.

This clonotype originated in a man aged 18-30 years in good health. The rearrangement joins TRBV10-3 to TRBJ1-2, with a possible D match to TRBD1 (5 bases). What was sequenced was central memory CD4+ T cells from blood. The CDR3 nucleotides read TGTGCCATCAGTGAGTCGAGAGGGGACTATGGCTACACCTTC. It specifies CAISESRGDYGYTF.